The 23 T cell receptor beta chains given below trace back to one sample, sequenced in a study of T-cell memory formation after mild COVID-19 (dated by TCRdb to about 2021). To prepare the library, 5' RACE was applied. Sequencing was performed on an Illumina NovaSeq 6000. TCRdb trimmed public reads at Q25 via fastp, called clones via MiXCR and kept in-frame beta chains. Identical CDR3 proteins give one entry, which carries the most common genes and DNA. Across this sample there are about 30,000 distinct CDR3 sequences, with 12% seen only once. The ten largest clones take up 13% to 15% of the sample. The sample consisted of PBMCs or a T cell subset sorted from them (not recorded which). Receptors originate from an adult woman who had mild COVID-19 (a few samples of this study predate the infection). The sample titles of this study are shuffled in the database, so cell type and time point are left out; the donor was told from shared clones.

The chain carries TRBV20-1 and TRBJ2-5; D remains unclear. V was clipped by 1 base and J by 7 bases, with 13 bases between them. Germline V gene lookup returns CDR1 DFQATT and CDR2 SNEGSKA (reference sequence). The length of the CDR3 is 13 residues. Here the CDR3 DNA reads TGCAGTGCTAGAGCCTCTGGCCTTGGGACCCAGTACTTC. This sequence encodes CSARASGLGTQYF.

This clonotype is medium-sized in the sample. This chain uses TRBV24-1 with TRBJ1-4, with a weak D call TRBD1 (6 bases). The CDR3 runs to 20 residues. Germline V gene sequence: CDR1 KGHDR, CDR2 SFDVKD. Trimming removed 2 bases from V and 5 bases from J, with 26 bases in between. The chain's CDR3 is CATSDSRGGAGAGSNEKLFF. The CDR3 nucleotides read TGTGCCACCAGTGATTCGCGCGGCGGTGCAGGGGCGGGATCGAATGAAAAACTGTTTTTT.

This clonotype was recorded many times. This chain joins TRBV10-3 and TRBJ2-7; perhaps TRBD2 as D (7 bases). This CDR3 is built from 17 residues. Between the trimmed V and J ends, which lost 2 bases and 3 bases, there was a span of 20 bases. CDR1 ENHRY and CDR2 SYGVKD come from the germline V gene. CDR3 in amino acids: CAISEREGGPGIYEQYF. The CDR3 bases are TGTGCCATCAGTGAGAGGGAGGGGGGGCCAGGGATCTACGAGCAGTACTTC.

Concerning this clonotype: Compared with germline, one end of the junction differs, possibly owing to a read error. The V call is TRBV7-7, the J call TRBJ2-1, with D perhaps matching TRBD1 or TRBD2 (5 bases each). This CDR3 spans 14 amino acids. Germline V gene data show CDR1 as SSHAT and CDR2 as FNYEAQ (reference sequence). The CDR3 DNA reads TGTGCTAGCAGCTACGGACCCGTTGGGGGTGAGCAGTTCTTC. Amino acids: CASSYGPVGGEQFF.

This clonotype was counted ten times or more. This chain connects TRBV29-1 to TRBJ1-4; the D is unclear. V was trimmed by 4 bases and J by 3 bases, leaving 6 bases between them. The CDR3 is 12 amino acids. Germline V gene lookup returns CDR1 SQVTM and CDR2 ANQGSEA. CDR3 protein: CSVAKANEKLFF. As DNA, the CDR3 is TGCAGCGTTGCCAAGGCTAATGAAAAACTGTTTTTT.

This clonotype was detected many times. The rearrangement joins TRBV6-2 or TRBV6-3 to TRBJ1-1; 11 nucleotides line up with TRBD1. Germline V gene sequence: CDR1 MNHEY, CDR2 SVGEGT. This CDR3 has 15 amino acids. V was clipped by 5 bases and J by 5 bases; unmatched bases: 7. In DNA, the CDR3 is TGTGCCAGCAGTGACCTTGGGACAGGGGGGACTGAAGCTTTCTTT. It encodes CASSDLGTGGTEAFF.

The sample holds many counts of this clonotype. V is TRBV6-4 and J is TRBJ2-1; D perhaps matches TRBD2 (6 bases). V was cut by 0 bases and J by 9 bases, with 12 bases left in between. The length of the CDR3 is 14 residues. CDR1 MRHNA and CDR2 SNTAGT come from the germline V gene. CDR3: CASSDSETSSEQFF. The CDR3 DNA sequence: TGTGCCAGCAGTGACTCGGAGACTAGTTCTGAGCAGTTCTTC.

This clonotype came up many times. V gene TRBV7-9 combines with J gene TRBJ2-1; TRBD1 matches 10 bases. In germline, CDR1 is SEHNR, CDR2 FQNEAQ (reference sequence). J was trimmed by 1 base and V by 2 bases; bases with no gene match: 17. The CDR3 sequence is 21 residues long. CDR3 protein: CASSLIPGQGLLSWSYNEQFF. The CDR3 bases are TGTGCCAGCAGCTTAATCCCGGGACAGGGGCTTTTAAGTTGGTCCTACAATGAGCAGTTCTTC. Variable domain in full (rest from reference TRBV7-9 and TRBJ2-1): DTGVSQNPRHKITKRGQNVTFRCDPISEHNRLYWYRQTLGQGPEFLTYFQNEAQLEKSRLLSDRFSAERPKGSFSTLEIQRTEQGDSAMYLCASSLIPGQGLLSWSYNEQFFGPGTRLTVL.

This clonotype was counted at least ten times. The chain is built from TRBV20-1 and TRBJ2-6; TRBD1 might be the D (6 bases). Trimming left V 0 bases short and J 0 bases short, with 12 bases between. This CDR3 region has 17 residues. Germline V gene sequence: CDR1 DFQATT, CDR2 SNEGSKA (reference sequence). The CDR3 is CSARDQQGRSGANVLTF. DNA of the CDR3: TGCAGTGCTAGAGATCAACAGGGACGCTCTGGGGCCAACGTCCTGACTTTC.

The chain uses TRBV19 and TRBJ2-3; TRBD2 agrees at 13 bases. Germline CDR1 reads LNHDA; CDR2 reads SQIVND (reference sequence). Trimming at V came to 8 bases and at J to 3 bases, leaving 2 bases not matched to a gene. The CDR3 has 14 amino acids. Here the CDR3 DNA reads TGTGCCAGTCGGACTAGCGGGAGAACAGATACGCAGTATTTT. Protein product: CASRTSGRTDTQYF.

By share of the sample, this clonotype is medium-sized. The chain is built from TRBV4-1 and TRBJ2-1; a possible D gene is TRBD2 (6 bases). The length of the CDR3 is 18 residues. Trimming took 4 bases from V and 0 from J, leaving 19 bases between them. In germline, CDR1 is MGHRA, CDR2 YSYEKL. The CDR3 protein is CASSLTPPGDFSYNEQFF. The CDR3 DNA is TGCGCCAGCAGCCTCACCCCTCCGGGGGACTTCTCCTACAATGAGCAGTTCTTC.

This clonotype was observed many times. The J gene is TRBJ2-1, the V gene TRBV5-4, with 7 bases matching TRBD1. V lost 4 bases to trimming and J lost 5 bases; unmatched junction nucleotides: 6. From germline, CDR1 is SGHNT and CDR2 YYREEE (reference sequence). The CDR3 runs to 14 residues. The CDR3 here is CASSPKGADNEQFF. The CDR3 nucleotides are TGTGCCAGCAGCCCAAAGGGGGCTGACAATGAGCAGTTCTTC.

The gene calls are TRBV12-3 or TRBV12-4 and TRBJ2-1; 7 nucleotides align to TRBD2. With V trimmed by 6 bases and J by 4 bases, 15 bases remained unmatched. CDR3 length: 17 amino acids. The CDR3 nucleotides read TGTGCCAGCAGGGCCGGACTTCTAGCGGATAGGTACAATGAGCAGTTCTTC. The encoded protein is CASRAGLLADRYNEQFF.

At least ten counts were recorded for this clonotype. The chain is built from TRBV7-3 and TRBJ2-1; 7 bases are a match to TRBD1. Per the germline V gene, CDR1 is SGHTA and CDR2 is FQGTGA. V lost 5 bases to trimming and J lost 0 bases; unmatched junction nucleotides: 1. The CDR3 contains 14 residues. CDR3 region: CASSRGPSYNEQFF. The CDR3 nucleotides are TGTGCCAGCAGCAGGGGGCCCTCCTACAATGAGCAGTTCTTC.

This clonotype was seen ten or more times. The rearrangement uses TRBV10-3 and TRBJ1-1; D gene unclear. The CDR3 spans 13 residues. Trimming removed 7 bases from V and 0 bases from J, with 9 bases in between. Germline V lookup: CDR1 ENHRY, CDR2 SYGVKD. The DNA of the CDR3 is TGTGCCATCAATAGTCGAATGAACACTGAAGCTTTCTTT. This gives the protein CAINSRMNTEAFF.

This chain uses TRBV6-2 or TRBV6-3 with TRBJ2-6; 10 bases line up with TRBD1. Germline loops: CDR1 MNHEY, CDR2 SVGEGT. The length of the CDR3 is 17 residues. J gave up 2 bases and V 4 bases, and 5 bases lay outside the gene matches. CDR3 amino acids: CASSLDGQGAGANVLTF. The CDR3 DNA is TGTGCCAGCAGTTTGGATGGACAGGGGGCTGGGGCCAACGTCCTGACTTTC.

This clonotype was observed at least ten times. The V and J genes are TRBV7-9 and TRBJ1-2, with D tentatively TRBD1 (6 bases). There are 13 residues in the CDR3. V lost 5 bases and J 7 bases, leaving 14 bases between the germline ends. From germline, CDR1 is SEHNR and CDR2 FQNEAQ (reference sequence). CDR3 protein: CASSPPATGGYTF. The CDR3 DNA follows: TGTGCCAGCAGCCCCCCAGCGACAGGTGGCTACACCTTC.

This clonotype was seen repeatedly, ten times or more. The chain uses TRBV4-1 and TRBJ2-5, with 8 bases matching TRBD2. V lost 2 bases to trimming and J lost 4 bases; unmatched junction nucleotides: 3. This CDR3 contains 14 residues. Germline CDR1 and CDR2: MGHRA and YSYEKL. The chain's CDR3 is CASSQTAGGETQYF. The DNA for the CDR3 is TGCGCCAGCAGCCAAACGGCGGGGGGAGAGACCCAGTACTTC.

The chain links TRBV7-8 to TRBJ2-5; possible D gene TRBD2, 6 bases. V dropped 1 base and J dropped 5 bases, with 20 bases sitting between them. The CDR3 is 17 amino acids. The germline V gene encodes CDR1 SGHVS and CDR2 FQNEAQ. The CDR3 is CASSLESGTQGRETQYF. In nucleotides, the CDR3 is TGTGCCAGCAGCTTAGAATCCGGGACGCAAGGGAGGGAGACCCAGTACTTC. Variable domain in full (rest from reference TRBV7-8 and TRBJ2-5): GAGVSQSPRYKVAKRGQDVALRCDPISGHVSLFWYQQALGQGPEFLTYFQNEAQLDKSGLPSDRFFAERPEGSVSTLKIQRTQQEDSAVYLCASSLESGTQGRETQYFGPGTRLLVL.

This clonotype was seen ten or more times. V gene TRBV6-2 or TRBV6-3 combines with J gene TRBJ2-1; D perhaps matches TRBD1 (5 bases). Looked up from germline, CDR1 is MNHEY and CDR2 is SVGEGT. V shed 0 bases and J shed 6 bases, with 15 bases lying between them. CDR3 size: 16 residues. The CDR3 DNA follows: TGTGCCAGCAGTTACTCGGGAAGGGGAAGGGTCAATGAGCAGTTCTTC. Protein: CASSYSGRGRVNEQFF.

The table lists this clonotype with many counts. V gene TRBV7-2 combines with J gene TRBJ2-1; TRBD2 matches 10 bases. After removal of 4 bases from V and 1 base from J, the junction contained 7 bases not matched to a gene. The length of the CDR3 is 17 residues. CDR1 and CDR2 (germline): SGHTA, FQGNSA. The CDR3 spells CASSSLRTSGSYNEQFF. The CDR3 bases are TGTGCCAGCAGCTCCCTCCGGACTAGCGGATCCTACAATGAGCAGTTCTTC.

This chain connects TRBV4-3 to TRBJ2-3; tentatively, D is TRBD2 (5 bases). Trimming removed 3 bases at V and 4 bases at J, with 11 bases between. CDR1 and CDR2 (germline): LGHNA, YSLEER. The CDR3 has 14 amino acids. The CDR3 nucleotides read TGCGCCAGCAGCCAGAGCGGTCCCCCAGATACGCAGTATTTT. This encodes CASSQSGPPDTQYF.

The table lists this clonotype with many counts. The CDR3 spells CAWSMLREKLFF. The CDR3 nucleotides read TGTGCCTGGAGTATGCTGAGGGAAAAACTGTTTTTT. The V call is TRBV30, the J call TRBJ1-4; D is ambiguous. Trimming stripped 2 bases from V and 8 bases from J, with 9 bases between. Germline V lookup: CDR1 GTSNPN, CDR2 SVGIG (reference sequence). The CDR3 spans 12 residues. The full variable domain, in which reference TRBV30 and TRBJ1-4 provide the parts outside the CDR3, is SQTIHQWPATLVQPVGSPLSLECTVEGTSNPNLYWYRQAAGRGLQLLFYSVGIGQISSEVPQNLSASRPQDRQFILSSKKLLLSDSGFYLCAWSMLREKLFFGSGTQLSVL.